These 30 T cell receptor beta chains were all obtained from the same sample, sequenced in a study of long-term antiretroviral therapy in people with HIV. A v3.0 immunoSEQ assay was performed at survey level. Data came from immunoSEQ multiplex PCR; TCRdb stores just in-frame clones and leaves some out. The data hold about 21,000 clones, with around 82% observed a single time. The material was unsorted PBMCs, obtained at the start of antiretroviral therapy. These receptors were taken from a man aged 50-59 years with HIV.

Written as DNA, the CDR3 is TGTGCCAGCAGCTTAGACTTCAGGGGTCCAACTAATGAAAAACTGTTTTTT. This encodes CASSLDFRGPTNEKLFF. This chain connects TRBV11-2 to TRBJ1-4, with D possibly being TRBD1 (6 bases). Germline lookup yields CDR1 SGHAT and CDR2 FQNNGV. V was pared by 0 bases and J by 0 bases, with 11 bases between. This CDR3 spans 17 amino acids.

The chain carries TRBV5-1 and TRBJ2-7; D may be TRBD1 (7 bases). V was shortened by 0 bases and J by 4 bases, with 17 bases between the two germline ends. This CDR3 has 16 amino acids. Germline V gene sequence: CDR1 SGHRS, CDR2 YFSETQ. The CDR3 nucleotides are TGCGCCAGCAGCTTGGCGTTCGGGGGACAGTATTACGAGCAGTACTTC. Translated, it gives CASSLAFGGQYYEQYF.

This chain connects TRBV28 to TRBJ1-1; 8 bases line up with TRBD1. Germline assignment: CDR1 MDHEN and CDR2 SYDVKM. This CDR3 region has 20 residues. The V and J ends lost 3 bases and 3 bases, in that order; junction bases with no gene match: 21. CDR3 loop: CASSFGLKDREISWYTEAFF. The CDR3 DNA sequence: TGTGCCAGCAGTTTCGGCCTAAAGGACAGGGAAATTAGTTGGTACACTGAAGCTTTCTTT.

V usage is TRBV10-3 and J usage is TRBJ1-1, with 9 bases that match TRBD1. Per the germline V gene, CDR1 is ENHRY and CDR2 is SYGVKD. There are 15 residues in the CDR3. After removal of 4 bases from V and 3 bases from J, the junction contained 6 bases not matched to a gene. The CDR3 DNA reads TGTGCCATCAGTGTACAGGGGGCGCGGGACACTGAAGCTTTCTTT. Translated: CAISVQGARDTEAFF.

V gene TRBV7-2 combines with J gene TRBJ2-5; D gene ambiguous. CDR1 is SGHTA and CDR2 is FQGNSA in the germline V gene. The CDR3 runs to 12 residues. The V and J ends lost 5 bases and 5 bases respectively, with 9 bases between them. CDR3 protein: CASSHSRETQYF. CDR3 nucleotides: TGTGCCAGCAGCCATTCGCGGGAGACCCAGTACTTC.

The rearrangement joins TRBV28 to TRBJ2-3; D uncertain. V dropped 6 bases and J dropped 6 bases, with 10 bases sitting between them. The CDR3 runs to 12 residues. Germline V gene lookup returns CDR1 MDHEN and CDR2 SYDVKM. This CDR3 is CASRVGRDTQYF. The DNA of the CDR3 is TGTGCCAGCAGGGTAGGGCGGGATACGCAGTATTTT.

The chain employs TRBV9 and TRBJ2-6, with D possibly being TRBD1 (5 bases). CDR3 length equals 16 residues. Per the germline V gene, CDR1 is SGDLS and CDR2 is YYNGEE. Trimming cost V 3 bases and J 1 base, with 11 bases left between them. The DNA of the CDR3 is TGTGCCAGCAGCGGGCCTAGGGGATCTGGGGCCAACGTCCTGACTTTC. This sequence encodes CASSGPRGSGANVLTF.

J is TRBJ2-7 and V is TRBV6-6; D unclear. Germline V gene data show CDR1 as MNHNY and CDR2 as SVGAGI (reference sequence). V was trimmed by 5 bases and J by 0 bases, leaving 2 bases between them. The CDR3 totals 11 residues. The CDR3 spells CASSGSYEQYF. As DNA, the CDR3 is TGTGCCAGCAGTGGCTCCTACGAGCAGTACTTC.

The chain recombines TRBV11-3 with TRBJ1-3, with TRBD1 identical over 7 bases. Germline V gives CDR1 SGHNT, CDR2 YENEEA. The CDR3 contains 14 residues. J was trimmed by 7 bases and V by 5 bases; bases with no gene match: 8. CDR3 in DNA: TGTGCCAGCAGCCAGGGGGGCGGCGGGAACACCATATATTTT. Translation gives CASSQGGGGNTIYF.

The chain joins TRBV9 to TRBJ2-3; D gene unclear. This CDR3 comprises 15 residues. V shed 3 bases and J shed 0 bases, with 11 bases lying between them. In germline, CDR1 is SGDLS, CDR2 YYNGEE. The CDR3 DNA sequence: TGTGCCAGCAGCGCCTCCGGCGGAAGCACAGATACGCAGTATTTT. It is translated as CASSASGGSTDTQYF.

V is TRBV2 and J is TRBJ1-1, with D possibly being TRBD1 (5 bases). Per germline, CDR1 SNHLY and CDR2 FYNNEI. The germline V and J ends were trimmed by 4 bases and 1 base, with 13 bases remaining between them. The CDR3 has 15 amino acids. The CDR3 loop reads CASSAFGQANTEAFF. The DNA for the CDR3 is TGTGCCAGCAGTGCCTTCGGACAAGCGAACACTGAAGCTTTCTTT.

The chain carries TRBV28 and TRBJ1-1; 9 bases match TRBD1. The germline V gene encodes CDR1 MDHEN and CDR2 SYDVKM. The CDR3 loop spans 14 amino acids. V lost 5 bases to trimming and J lost 10 bases; unmatched junction nucleotides: 11. CDR3 loop: CASSPSTDRGAAFF. The CDR3, as DNA: TGTGCCAGCAGTCCGTCAACGGACAGGGGAGCAGCTTTCTTT.

The gene calls are TRBV4-3 and TRBJ1-3, with D possibly matching TRBD1 (5 bases). The CDR3 has 16 residues. V was shortened by 0 bases and J by 1 base, with 10 bases between the two germline ends. The germline gives CDR1 LGHNA, CDR2 YSLEER. The CDR3 reads CASSQDVRGSGNTIYF. CDR3 coding DNA: TGCGCCAGCAGCCAAGATGTAAGGGGATCTGGAAACACCATATATTTT.

The genes are TRBV18 and TRBJ1-1, with TRBD1 as a possible D gene (6 bases). CDR1 is KGHSH and CDR2 is LQKENI in the germline V gene. V dropped 6 bases and J dropped 6 bases, with 20 bases sitting between them. The CDR3 runs to 15 residues. The CDR3 DNA follows: TGTGCCAGCTCCCCATCGGGGGGCTTCGAACCTGAAGCTTTCTTT. It codes for CASSPSGGFEPEAFF.

The CDR3 DNA is TGTGCCAGCAGCCTCCGGGACAGGGGGCTCGCCTACGAGCAGTACTTC. This encodes CASSLRDRGLAYEQYF. The rearrangement uses TRBV7-9 and TRBJ2-7, with TRBD1 matching over 12 bases. Losses at the gene ends were 5 bases for V and 2 bases for J; bases not matched to a gene: 7. Germline loops: CDR1 SEHNR, CDR2 FQNEAQ (reference sequence). The CDR3 consists of 16 residues. Full variable domain (outside the CDR3, taken from reference TRBV7-9 and TRBJ2-7): DTGVSQNPRHKITKRGQNVTFRCDPISEHNRLYWYRQTLGQGPEFLTYFQNEAQLEKSRLLSDRFSAERPKGSFSTLEIQRTEQGDSAMYLCASSLRDRGLAYEQYFGPGTRLTVT.

V gene TRBV5-5 combines with J gene TRBJ2-1, with D unclear. Germline CDR1 and CDR2: SGHKS and YYEKEE (reference sequence). Trimming shortened V by 2 bases and J by 2 bases, and 8 bases separated the two germline ends. CDR3 length: 14 amino acids. The CDR3 reads CASSLEVAYNEQFF. The CDR3 coding sequence is TGTGCCAGCAGCTTAGAGGTGGCCTACAATGAGCAGTTCTTC.

This clone was recorded once. This rearrangement joins TRBV4-1 to TRBJ2-3; D tentatively fits TRBD1 or TRBD2 (6 bases each). This CDR3 is built from 16 residues. V was clipped by 2 bases and J by 3 bases, with 15 bases between them. CDR1 and CDR2 (germline): MGHRA, YSYEKL. CDR3 sequence reads: CASSQMGGTWTDTQYF. CDR3 DNA: TGCGCCAGCAGCCAAATGGGGGGCACATGGACAGATACGCAGTATTTT.

Comments on this clone: The same CDR3 is also encoded by other DNA sequences in this sample. In DNA, the CDR3 is TGTGCCAGCAGCCCCGACAGGGGGGGTACTGAAGCTTTCTTT. Translating gives CASSPDRGGTEAFF. The J gene is TRBJ1-1, the V gene TRBV5-4, with 9 bases that match TRBD1. This CDR3 comprises 14 residues. CDR1 is SGHNT and CDR2 is YYREEE in the germline V gene (reference sequence). The V gene end was trimmed by 4 bases and the J gene end by 5 bases; junction bases not matched to a gene: 6. Combining the CDR3 with reference TRBV5-4 and TRBJ1-1 gives the whole variable domain ETGVTQSPTHLIKTRGQQVTLRCSSQSGHNTVSWYQQALGQGPQFIFQYYREEENGRGNFPPRFSGLQFPNYSSELNVNALELDDSALYLCASSPDRGGTEAFFGQGTRLTVV.

The CDR3 here is CASSERGANYGYTF. Here the CDR3 DNA reads TGTGCCAGCAGTGAGCGAGGAGCTAACTATGGCTACACCTTC. This chain links TRBV2 with TRBJ1-2; D call uncertain. In germline, CDR1 is SNHLY, CDR2 FYNNEI. CDR3 length: 14 residues. The V gene lost 3 bases and the J gene lost 0 bases, with 8 bases spanning the gap. The entire variable domain, with the rest obtained from reference TRBV2 and TRBJ1-2, is as follows: EPEVTQTPSHQVTQMGQEVILRCVPISNHLYFYWYRQILGQKVEFLVSFYNNEISEKSEIFDDQFSVERPDGSNFTLKIRSTKLEDSAMYFCASSERGANYGYTFGSGTRLTVV.

This chain uses TRBV19 with TRBJ1-1, with 7 bases aligning to TRBD1. The trim removed 4 bases at V and 4 bases at J, leaving 12 bases unmatched. Germline V gives CDR1 LNHDA, CDR2 SQIVND (reference sequence). CDR3 length: 16 amino acids. The CDR3 reads CASSTRGTLRGTEAFF. The CDR3 DNA sequence: TGTGCCAGTAGTACCAGGGGGACTTTGCGGGGCACTGAAGCTTTCTTT.

In DNA, the CDR3 is TGCGCCAGCAGCTTGTACGTCTTGGGTGGGGGGCCCGGCACAGATACGCAGTATTTT. This sequence encodes CASSLYVLGGGPGTDTQYF. The chain combines TRBV5-1 with TRBJ2-3; D may be TRBD1 or TRBD2 (6 bases each). CDR3 length: 19 residues. V lost 1 base to trimming and J lost 1 base, with 22 bases between them. Germline-derived CDR1 and CDR2 are SGHRS and YFSETQ.

The rearrangement uses TRBV19 and TRBJ2-1; the D gene is possibly TRBD1 (6 bases). The germline V gene has CDR1 LNHDA and CDR2 SQIVND (reference sequence). The CDR3 totals 15 residues. Between the trimmed V and J ends, which lost 7 bases and 3 bases, there was a span of 16 bases. CDR3 sequence reads: CASTDRDTGYNEQFF. The CDR3 DNA follows: TGTGCCAGTACCGACCGGGACACGGGCTACAATGAGCAGTTCTTC.

This rearrangement joins TRBV7-6 to TRBJ1-1; D remains unclear. The germline gives CDR1 SGHVS, CDR2 FNYEAQ. The ends were cut back, 1 base at V and 1 base at J, with 7 bases in the middle. The length of the CDR3 is 14 residues. The CDR3 is CASSLVPGNTEAFF. The CDR3 DNA sequence: TGTGCCAGCAGCTTAGTCCCAGGGAACACTGAAGCTTTCTTT.

Note on this clone: One end of the junction does not line up with germline, which may come from a read error. V is TRBV19 and J is TRBJ2-5; 7 bases match TRBD1. The CDR3 contains 13 residues. Germline V gives CDR1 LNHDA, CDR2 SQIVND (reference sequence). The CDR3: CASSLDRAKTQYF. In DNA form, the CDR3 reads TGTGCCAGTAGTCTAGACAGGGCCAAGACCCAGTACTTC.

The chain has TRBV10-2 and TRBJ2-1; D unresolved. CDR3 length equals 14 residues. V lost 3 bases, J lost 0 bases, and 6 bases lay in between. Germline loops: CDR1 WSHSY, CDR2 SAAADI. DNA for the CDR3: TGCGCCAGCAGTGATCTGAGCTCCTACAATGAGCAGTTCTTC. Translating gives CASSDLSSYNEQFF.

V is TRBV5-6 and J is TRBJ2-7; no firm D call. CDR3 size: 13 residues. Per germline, CDR1 SGHDT and CDR2 YYEEEE. V lost 2 bases and J 5 bases, leaving 11 bases between the germline ends. CDR3 bases: TGTGCCAGCAGCTTTGGGCTACGCGACGAGCAGTACTTC. Encoded protein: CASSFGLRDEQYF.

V and J are TRBV7-9 and TRBJ1-2, with D maybe TRBD1 (6 bases). This CDR3 region has 13 residues. The germline CDR1 and CDR2 sequences are SEHNR and FQNEAQ (reference sequence). Trimming took off 1 base at V and 8 bases at J, with 11 bases between the two ends. The CDR3 loop is CASSLVPGEGYTF. The CDR3 DNA is TGTGCCAGCAGCTTAGTACCAGGGGAGGGCTACACCTTC.

The chain has TRBV18 and TRBJ1-1; D might be TRBD1 (6 bases). Per the germline V gene, CDR1 is KGHSH and CDR2 is LQKENI. The CDR3 is 15 amino acids. Trimming took off 6 bases at V and 1 base at J, with 15 bases between the two ends. The CDR3 DNA is TGTGCCAGCTCCCAACAACAGGGATCGAACACTGAAGCTTTCTTT. It yields the protein CASSQQQGSNTEAFF.

In its sample, this clone was seen a few times. The chain is built from TRBV5-1 and TRBJ1-2; no definite D call. The V gene lost 0 bases and the J gene lost 2 bases, with 17 bases spanning the gap. This CDR3 contains 17 residues. From germline, CDR1 is SGHRS and CDR2 YFSETQ. CDR3: CASSLGPTAWENYGYTF. CDR3 nucleotide sequence: TGCGCCAGCAGCTTGGGACCCACGGCTTGGGAAAACTATGGCTACACCTTC.

This clone was observed a few times. The chain recombines TRBV28 with TRBJ2-7, with 7 bases identical to TRBD1. Germline trimming cut 8 bases from V and 0 bases from J; bases unmatched to any gene: 13. The CDR3 is 16 amino acids. The germline CDR1 and CDR2 sequences are MDHEN and SYDVKM. The CDR3 DNA reads TGTGCCAGCTCCCCCGGGGCAGGGGGTATCTCCTACGAGCAGTACTTC. The encoded protein is CASSPGAGGISYEQYF. Full variable domain (rest looked up from reference TRBV28 and TRBJ2-7): DVKVTQSSRYLVKRTGEKVFLECVQDMDHENMFWYRQDPGLGLRLIYFSYDVKMKEKGDIPEGYSVSREKKERFSLILESASTNQTSMYLCASSPGAGGISYEQYFGPGTRLTVT.